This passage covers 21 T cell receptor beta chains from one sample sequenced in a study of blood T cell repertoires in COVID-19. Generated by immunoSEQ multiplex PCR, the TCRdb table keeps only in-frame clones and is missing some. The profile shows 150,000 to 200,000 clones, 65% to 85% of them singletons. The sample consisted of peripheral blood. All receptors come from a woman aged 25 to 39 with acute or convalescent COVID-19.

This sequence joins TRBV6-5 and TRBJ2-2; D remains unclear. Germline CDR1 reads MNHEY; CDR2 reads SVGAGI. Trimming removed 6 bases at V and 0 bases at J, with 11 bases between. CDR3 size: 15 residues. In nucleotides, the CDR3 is TGTGCCAGCAGACCCCCCAGGACGAACACCGGGGAGCTGTTTTTT. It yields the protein CASRPPRTNTGELFF.

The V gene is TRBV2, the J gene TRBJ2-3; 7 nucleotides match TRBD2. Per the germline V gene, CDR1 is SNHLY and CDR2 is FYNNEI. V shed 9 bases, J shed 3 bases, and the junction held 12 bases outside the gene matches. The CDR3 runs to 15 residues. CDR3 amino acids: CASEGPRTRTDTQYF. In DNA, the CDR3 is TGTGCCAGTGAAGGTCCCAGGACTAGAACAGATACGCAGTATTTT.

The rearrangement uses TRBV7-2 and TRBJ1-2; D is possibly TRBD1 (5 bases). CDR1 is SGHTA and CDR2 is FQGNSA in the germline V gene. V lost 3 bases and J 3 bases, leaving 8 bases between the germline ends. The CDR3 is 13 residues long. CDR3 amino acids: CASSFLTDYGYTF. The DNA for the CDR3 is TGTGCCAGCAGCTTCCTGACAGACTATGGCTACACCTTC.

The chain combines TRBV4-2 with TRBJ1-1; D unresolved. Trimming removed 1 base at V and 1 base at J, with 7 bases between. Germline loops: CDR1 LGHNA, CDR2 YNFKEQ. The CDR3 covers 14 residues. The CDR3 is CASSQGRGNTEAFF. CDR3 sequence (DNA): TGTGCCAGCAGCCAAGGGCGGGGGAACACTGAAGCTTTCTTT.

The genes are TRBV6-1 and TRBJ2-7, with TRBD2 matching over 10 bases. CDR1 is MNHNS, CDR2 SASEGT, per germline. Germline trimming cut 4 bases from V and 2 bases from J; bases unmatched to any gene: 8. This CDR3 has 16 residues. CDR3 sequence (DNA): TGTGCCAGCAGTGGCCGTAGCGGGAGGCTAACCTACGAGCAGTACTTC. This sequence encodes CASSGRSGRLTYEQYF.

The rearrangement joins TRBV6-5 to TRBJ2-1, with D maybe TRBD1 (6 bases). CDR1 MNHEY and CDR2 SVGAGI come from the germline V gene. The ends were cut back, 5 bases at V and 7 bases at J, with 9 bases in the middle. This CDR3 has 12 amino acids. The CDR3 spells CASSLGTNEQFF. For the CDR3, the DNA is TGTGCCAGCAGTCTGGGGACAAATGAGCAGTTCTTC.

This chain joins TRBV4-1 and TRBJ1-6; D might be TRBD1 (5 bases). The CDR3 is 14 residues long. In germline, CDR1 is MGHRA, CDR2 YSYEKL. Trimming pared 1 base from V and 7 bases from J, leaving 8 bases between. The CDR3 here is CASSQGGGNSPLHF. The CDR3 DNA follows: TGCGCCAGCAGCCAAGGCGGGGGGAATTCACCCCTCCACTTT.

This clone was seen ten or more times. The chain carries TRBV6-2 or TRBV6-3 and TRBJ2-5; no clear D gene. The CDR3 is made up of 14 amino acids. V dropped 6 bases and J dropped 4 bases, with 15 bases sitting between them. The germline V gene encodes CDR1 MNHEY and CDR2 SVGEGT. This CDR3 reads CASSLPDKRETQYF. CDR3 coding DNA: TGTGCCAGCAGCCTCCCTGACAAAAGAGAGACCCAGTACTTC.

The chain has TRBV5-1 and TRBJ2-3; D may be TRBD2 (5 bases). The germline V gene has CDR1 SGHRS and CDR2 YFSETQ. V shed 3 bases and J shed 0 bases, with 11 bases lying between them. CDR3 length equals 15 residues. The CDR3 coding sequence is TGCGCCAGCAGCTCCGGGGTACTTAGCACAGATACGCAGTATTTT. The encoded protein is CASSSGVLSTDTQYF. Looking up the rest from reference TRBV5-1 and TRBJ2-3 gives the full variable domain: KAGVTQTPRYLIKTRGQQVTLSCSPISGHRSVSWYQQTPGQGLQFLFEYFSETQRNKGNFPGRFSGRQFSNSRSEMNVSTLELGDSALYLCASSSGVLSTDTQYFGPGTRLTVL.

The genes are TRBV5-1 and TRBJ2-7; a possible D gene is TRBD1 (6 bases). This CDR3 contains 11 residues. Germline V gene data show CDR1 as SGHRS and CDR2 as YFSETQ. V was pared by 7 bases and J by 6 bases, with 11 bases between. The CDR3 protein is CASGETGEQYF. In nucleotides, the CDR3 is TGCGCCAGCGGGGAGACAGGCGAGCAGTACTTC.

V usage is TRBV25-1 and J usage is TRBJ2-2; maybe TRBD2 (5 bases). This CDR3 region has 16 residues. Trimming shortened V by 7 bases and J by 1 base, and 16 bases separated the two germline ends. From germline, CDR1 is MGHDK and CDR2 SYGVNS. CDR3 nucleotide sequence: TGTGCCAGCAAATCTACTAGGACCGGGAACACCGGGGAGCTGTTTTTT. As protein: CASKSTRTGNTGELFF.

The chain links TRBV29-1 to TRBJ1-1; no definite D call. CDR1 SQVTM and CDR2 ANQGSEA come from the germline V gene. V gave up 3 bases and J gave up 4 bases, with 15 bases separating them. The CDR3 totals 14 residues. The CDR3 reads CSVDNLGVGTEAFF. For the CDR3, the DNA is TGCAGCGTTGATAATCTGGGAGTGGGCACTGAAGCTTTCTTT.

The CDR3 DNA reads TGTGCCAGCAGCTTACCCGGAGTCCGCGTCGGGGAGCTGTTTTTT. Its protein is CASSLPGVRVGELFF. This chain uses TRBV7-9 with TRBJ2-2; the D is unclear. The CDR3 loop spans 15 amino acids. CDR1 and CDR2 (germline): SEHNR, FQNEAQ (reference sequence). V was trimmed by 2 bases and J by 7 bases, leaving 14 bases between them.

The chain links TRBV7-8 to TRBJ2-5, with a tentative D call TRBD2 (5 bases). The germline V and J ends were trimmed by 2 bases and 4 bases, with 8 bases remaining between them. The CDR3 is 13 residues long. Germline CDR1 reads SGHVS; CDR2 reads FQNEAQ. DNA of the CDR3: TGTGCCAGCAGCTTATTCGAGGGAGAGACCCAGTACTTC. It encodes CASSLFEGETQYF.

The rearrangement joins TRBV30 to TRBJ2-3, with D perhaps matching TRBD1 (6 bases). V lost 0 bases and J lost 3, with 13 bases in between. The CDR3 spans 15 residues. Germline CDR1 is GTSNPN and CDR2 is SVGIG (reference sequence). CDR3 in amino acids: CAWSVVTGWTDTQYF. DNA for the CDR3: TGTGCCTGGAGTGTTGTCACAGGGTGGACAGATACGCAGTATTTT.

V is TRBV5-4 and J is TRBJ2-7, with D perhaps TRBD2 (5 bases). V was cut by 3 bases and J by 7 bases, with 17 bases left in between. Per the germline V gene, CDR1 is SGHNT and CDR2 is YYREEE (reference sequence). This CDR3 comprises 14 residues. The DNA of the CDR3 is TGTGCCAGCAGCTCCGCGGAGCGGTACTTAGAGCAGTACTTC. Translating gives CASSSAERYLEQYF.

CDR3 bases: TGTGCCAGCAGCCCCCGACTAGCGGGGGGGAGGGGGAATGAGCAGTTCTTC. Its protein is CASSPRLAGGRGNEQFF. The rearrangement links TRBV7-9 to TRBJ2-1; the match to TRBD2 covers 14 bases. This CDR3 spans 17 amino acids. Germline loops: CDR1 SEHNR, CDR2 FQNEAQ (reference sequence). V dropped 5 bases and J dropped 7; count of bases not matched to a gene: 10. Full variable domain (rest looked up from reference TRBV7-9 and TRBJ2-1): DTGVSQNPRHKITKRGQNVTFRCDPISEHNRLYWYRQTLGQGPEFLTYFQNEAQLEKSRLLSDRFSAERPKGSFSTLEIQRTEQGDSAMYLCASSPRLAGGRGNEQFFGPGTRLTVL.

CDR3: CASRRDSNYGYTF. The CDR3 nucleotides are TGTGCCAGCAGACGGGACAGCAACTATGGCTACACCTTC. J is TRBJ1-2 and V is TRBV28; 7 bases agree with TRBD1. With V trimmed by 6 bases and J by 2 bases, 3 bases remained unmatched. The CDR3 contains 13 residues. Germline V gene data show CDR1 as MDHEN and CDR2 as SYDVKM.

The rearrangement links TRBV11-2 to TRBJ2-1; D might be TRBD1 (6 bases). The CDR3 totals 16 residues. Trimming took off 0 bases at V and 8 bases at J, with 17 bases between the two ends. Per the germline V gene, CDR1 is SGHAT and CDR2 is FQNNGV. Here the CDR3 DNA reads TGTGCCAGCAGCTTAGATGAGGCCAGGGGTGTACATGAGCAGTTCTTC. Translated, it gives CASSLDEARGVHEQFF.

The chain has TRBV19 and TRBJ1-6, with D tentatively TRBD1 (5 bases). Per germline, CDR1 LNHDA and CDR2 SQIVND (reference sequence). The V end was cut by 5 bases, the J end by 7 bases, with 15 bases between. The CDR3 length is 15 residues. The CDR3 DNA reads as TGTGCCAGTAGTCCCCTGCTGGGGGGGAATTCACCCCTCCACTTT. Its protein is CASSPLLGGNSPLHF.

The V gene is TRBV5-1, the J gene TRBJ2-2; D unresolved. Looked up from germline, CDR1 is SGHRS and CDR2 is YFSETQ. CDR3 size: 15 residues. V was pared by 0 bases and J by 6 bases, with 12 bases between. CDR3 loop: CASSLAPPGAGELFF. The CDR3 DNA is TGCGCCAGCAGCTTGGCCCCCCCCGGAGCCGGGGAGCTGTTTTTT.